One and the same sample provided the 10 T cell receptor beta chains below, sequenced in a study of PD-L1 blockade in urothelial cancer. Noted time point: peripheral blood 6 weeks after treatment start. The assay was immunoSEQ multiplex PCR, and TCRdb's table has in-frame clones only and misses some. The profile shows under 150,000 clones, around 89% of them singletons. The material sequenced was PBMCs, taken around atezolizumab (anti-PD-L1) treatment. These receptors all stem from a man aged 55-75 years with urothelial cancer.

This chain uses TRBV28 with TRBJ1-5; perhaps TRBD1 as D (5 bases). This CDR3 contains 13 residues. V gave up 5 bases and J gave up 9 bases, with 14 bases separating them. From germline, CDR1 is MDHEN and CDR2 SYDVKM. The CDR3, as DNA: TGTGCCAGCAGTCTCGGGGGTTCGGGGCCCCAGCATTTT. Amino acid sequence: CASSLGGSGPQHF.

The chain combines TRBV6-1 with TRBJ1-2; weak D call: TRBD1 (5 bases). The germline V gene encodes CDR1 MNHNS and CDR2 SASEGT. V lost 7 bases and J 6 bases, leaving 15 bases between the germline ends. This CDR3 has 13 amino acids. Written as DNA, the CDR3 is TGTGCCAGCACGAGAGCAGGGAACAATGGCTACACCTTC. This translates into CASTRAGNNGYTF.

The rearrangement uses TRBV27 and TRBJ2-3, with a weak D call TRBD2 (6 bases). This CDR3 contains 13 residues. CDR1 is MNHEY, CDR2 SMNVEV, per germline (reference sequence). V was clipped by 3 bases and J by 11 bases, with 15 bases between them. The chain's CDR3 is CASSFRDLGKQYF. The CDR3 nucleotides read TGTGCCAGCAGTTTTCGGGACTTGGGGAAGCAGTATTTT.

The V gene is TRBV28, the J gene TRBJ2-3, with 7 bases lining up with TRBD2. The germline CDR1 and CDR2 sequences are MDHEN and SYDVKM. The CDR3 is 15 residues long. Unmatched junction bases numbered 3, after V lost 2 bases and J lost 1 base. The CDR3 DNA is TGTGCCAGCAGTTTAGTCCGGGAGGGCACAGATACGCAGTATTTT. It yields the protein CASSLVREGTDTQYF.

The CDR3, as DNA: TGTGCCAGCAGCGTGGACCCGGGACTAGCGGGGGGGCCAGTCAATGAGCAGTTCTTC. Translating gives CASSVDPGLAGGPVNEQFF. The rearrangement joins TRBV9 to TRBJ2-1, with TRBD2 matching 16 bases. The CDR3 covers 19 residues. Per germline, CDR1 SGDLS and CDR2 YYNGEE. V lost 2 bases to trimming and J lost 6 bases; unmatched junction nucleotides: 11.

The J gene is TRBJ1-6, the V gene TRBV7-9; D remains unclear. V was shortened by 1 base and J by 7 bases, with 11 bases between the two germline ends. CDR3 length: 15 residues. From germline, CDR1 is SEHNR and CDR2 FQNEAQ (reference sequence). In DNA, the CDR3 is TGTGCCAGCAGCTTAGGAGCCGGAGGAAATTCACCCCTCCACTTT. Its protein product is CASSLGAGGNSPLHF.

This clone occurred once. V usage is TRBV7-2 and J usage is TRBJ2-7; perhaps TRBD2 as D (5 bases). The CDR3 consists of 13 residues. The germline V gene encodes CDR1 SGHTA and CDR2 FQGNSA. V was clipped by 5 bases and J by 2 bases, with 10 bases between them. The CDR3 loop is CASSPGRAYEQYF. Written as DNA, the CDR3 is TGTGCCAGCAGCCCGGGGAGAGCCTACGAGCAGTACTTC.

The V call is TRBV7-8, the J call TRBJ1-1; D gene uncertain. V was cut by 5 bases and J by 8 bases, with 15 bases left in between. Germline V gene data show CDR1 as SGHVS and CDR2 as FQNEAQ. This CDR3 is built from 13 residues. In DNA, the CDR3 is TGTGCCAGCAGCCCCCGGGCGGGGAGGGAAGCTTTCTTT. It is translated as CASSPRAGREAFF.

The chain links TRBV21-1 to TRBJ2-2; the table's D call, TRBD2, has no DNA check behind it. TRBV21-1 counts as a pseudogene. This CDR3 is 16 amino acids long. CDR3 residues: CASSKVEGTNTGELFF. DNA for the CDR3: TGTGCCAGCAGCAAAGTGGAGGGCACCAACACCGGGGAGCTGTTTTTT.

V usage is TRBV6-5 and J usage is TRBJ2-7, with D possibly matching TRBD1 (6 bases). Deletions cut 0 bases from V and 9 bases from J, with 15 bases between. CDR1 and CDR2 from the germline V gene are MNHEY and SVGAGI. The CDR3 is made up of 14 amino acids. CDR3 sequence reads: CASSYSKGEQGQYF. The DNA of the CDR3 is TGTGCCAGCAGTTACTCGAAGGGCGAACAGGGGCAGTACTTC.